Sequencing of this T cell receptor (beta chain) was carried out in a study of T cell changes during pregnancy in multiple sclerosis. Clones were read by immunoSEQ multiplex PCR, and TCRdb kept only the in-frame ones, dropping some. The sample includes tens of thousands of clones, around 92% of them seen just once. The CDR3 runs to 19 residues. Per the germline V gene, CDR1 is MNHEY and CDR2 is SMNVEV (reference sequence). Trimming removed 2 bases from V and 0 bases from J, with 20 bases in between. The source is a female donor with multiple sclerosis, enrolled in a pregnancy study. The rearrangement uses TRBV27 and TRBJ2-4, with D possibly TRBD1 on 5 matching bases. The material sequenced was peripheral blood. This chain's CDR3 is CASSLQGPQGTLAKNIQYF. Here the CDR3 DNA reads TGTGCCAGCAGTTTACAGGGCCCCCAGGGAACCTTAGCCAAAAACATTCAGTACTTC.